This paragraph covers one TCR beta chain sequence. What it binds is unknown. Reverse transcription of roughly 0.5 to 1 ug RNA was performed with random hexamers. TCRdb re-called the immunoSEQ multiplex PCR reads through MiXCR, storing one row per CDR3 protein. The sample carries 200,000 or so distinct CDR3 sequences, nearly 95% recorded once. The trim removed 4 bases at V and 5 bases at J, leaving 12 bases unmatched. The CDR3 totals 16 residues. Germline V lookup: CDR1 DFQATT, CDR2 SNEGSKA (reference sequence). This sample is drawn from a study of CD8 T cells in Susac syndrome. General study findings and limits: It was acknowledged by the study that relatively few individuals were included in its TCR sequencing and HLA analysis.

This clonotype originated in a human donor with multiple sclerosis. Specimen: CD4+ T cells from PBMCs. The chain carries TRBV20-1 and TRBJ2-7, with 12 nucleotides matching TRBD2. The CDR3 is CSAKVPEGLAGHEQYF. The CDR3 DNA follows: TGCAGTGCTAAGGTCCCCGAGGGACTAGCGGGTCACGAGCAGTACTTC.